This TCR beta chain comes out of a study of regulatory T cells in long-lasting Graves disease. Relying on iRepertoire HTBI primers and Arm-PCR of CDR3 regions, the team built TCR beta libraries. TCRdb used MiXCR to reprocess the multiplex PCR reads, holding one entry per CDR3 protein. The sample gives approximately 350,000 distinct CDR3 sequences, about a sixth of which show up once; 20% to 25% is in the top ten. This clonotype occurred many times. As to time point: newly diagnosed GD, antithyroid drugs for less than 3 months. Scientists built the TCR library using RNA that was extracted from PBMCs. The V end was cut by 6 bases, the J end by 5 bases, with 11 bases between. The CDR3 is 13 amino acids. Germline loops: CDR1 LGHNT, CDR2 FRNRAP. These data were also reused for a study on T cells in Graves' hyperthyroidism and ophthalmopathy. Per that study: Reasons for excluding patients were uncontrolled infection, other autoimmune disease, pregnancy or lactation.

This rearrangement joins TRBV12-5 to TRBJ1-5, with a possible D match to TRBD1 (5 bases). The sequence derives from a woman in her late teens or twenties with Graves disease. This specimen consisted of peripheral blood mononuclear cells (PBMCs), obtained at new diagnosis, from a patient treated with antithyroid drugs. CDR3 coding DNA: TGTGCTAGTGGACGAGGGACGGATCAGCCCCAGCATTTT. The encoded protein is CASGRGTDQPQHF.